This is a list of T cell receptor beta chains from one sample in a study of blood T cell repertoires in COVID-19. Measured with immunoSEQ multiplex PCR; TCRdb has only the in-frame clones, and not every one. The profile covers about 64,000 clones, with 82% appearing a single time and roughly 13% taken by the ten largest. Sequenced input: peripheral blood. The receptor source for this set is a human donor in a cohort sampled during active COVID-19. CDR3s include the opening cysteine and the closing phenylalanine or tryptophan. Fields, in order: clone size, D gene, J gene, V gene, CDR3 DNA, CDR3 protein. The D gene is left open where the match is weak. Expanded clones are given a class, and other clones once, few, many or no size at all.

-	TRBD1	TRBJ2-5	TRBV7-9	TGTGCCAGCAGGAACGACAGGGTAGGGGAGACCCAGTACTTC	CASRNDRVGETQYF
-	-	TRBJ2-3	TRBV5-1	TGCGCCAGCAGCTTCGCCCGGGGTCAAGATACGCAGTATTTT	CASSFARGQDTQYF
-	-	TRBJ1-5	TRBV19	TGTGCCAGTAGCCCCAGGGGCAGGGGAGACAATCAGCCCCAGCATTTT	CASSPRGRGDNQPQHF
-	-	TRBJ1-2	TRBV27	TGTGCCAGCAGTCCAGGACTCATCTATGGCTACACCTTC	CASSPGLIYGYTF
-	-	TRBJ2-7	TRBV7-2	TGTGCCAGCAACCGACAGGACTCCTACGAGCAGTACTTC	CASNRQDSYEQYF
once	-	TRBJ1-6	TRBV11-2	TGTGCCAGCAGCTTACTTGCCTCGCAGGGATTACCCCTCCACTTT	CASSLLASQGLPLHF
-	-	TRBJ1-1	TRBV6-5	TGTGCCAGCAGTTACGTTAGGGGGGGGCTGAACACTGAAGCTTTCTTT	CASSYVRGGLNTEAFF
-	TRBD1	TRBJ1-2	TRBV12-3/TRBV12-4	TGTGCCAGCTTCAACAGGGGGTTTTATGGCTACACCTTC	CASFNRGFYGYTF
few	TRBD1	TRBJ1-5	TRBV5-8	TGTGCCAGCCTCCGGAGGGGGACAGGGGATCAGCCCCAGCATTTT	CASLRRGTGDQPQHF
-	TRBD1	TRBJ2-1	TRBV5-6	TGTGCCAGCAGCTTGGAGCCAGGACAGGTATACAATGAGCAGTTCTTC	CASSLEPGQVYNEQFF
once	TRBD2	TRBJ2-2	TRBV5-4	TGTGCCAGCAGCTTTGGAGGTGCGGGGGGGCAGAGCGGGGAGCTGTTTTTT	CASSFGGAGGQSGELFF
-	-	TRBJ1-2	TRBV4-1	TGCGCCAGCAGCCAAGCCCACCCGGGAGGATTAAGCGCAGATCGCCCCTTC	CASSQAHPGGLSADRPF
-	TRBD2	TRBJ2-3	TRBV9	TGTGCCAGCAGCCCCCGAAAAGCGGGGATTCCCCTCACGCAGTATTTT	CASSPRKAGIPLTQYF
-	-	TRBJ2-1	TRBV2	TGTGCCAGCCTCCGCAGGGGTGAGCAGTTCTTC	CASLRRGEQFF
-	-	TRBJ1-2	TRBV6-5	TGTGCCAGCAAAGCACAGGACTATGGCTACACCTTC	CASKAQDYGYTF
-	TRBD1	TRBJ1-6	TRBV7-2	TGTGCCAGCAGCTTGGACAGGGCCCCACCCCTCCACTTT	CASSLDRAPPLHF
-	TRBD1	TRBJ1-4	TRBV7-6	TGTGCCAGCAGCCCCCGACAGGGAAGTGAAAAACTGTTTTTT	CASSPRQGSEKLFF
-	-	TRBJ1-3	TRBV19	TGTGCCAGCACTGGAAACACCATATATTTT	CASTGNTIYF
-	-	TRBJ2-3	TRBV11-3	TGTGCCAGCAGCCACACGACTACCACCACAGATACGCAGTATTTT	CASSHTTTTTDTQYF
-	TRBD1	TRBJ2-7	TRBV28	TGTGCCAGCAGTTGGGAGACAGGGTCCGTCGAGCAGTACTTC	CASSWETGSVEQYF
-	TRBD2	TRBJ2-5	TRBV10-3	TGTGCCATCAGTGAGTCCCGCGGGGGGCTGGGGGAGACCCAGTACTTC	CAISESRGGLGETQYF
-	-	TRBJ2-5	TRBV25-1	TGTGCCAGCGGGGGGACGCTCGTGGAGACCCAGTACTTC	CASGGTLVETQYF
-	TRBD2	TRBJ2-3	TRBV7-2	TGTGCCAGCAGCTTAGCGGGCGGGGGGACGGCAGATACGCAGTATTTT	CASSLAGGGTADTQYF
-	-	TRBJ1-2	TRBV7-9	TGTGCCAGCAGCTTAGGTAGTGATGGCTACACCTTC	CASSLGSDGYTF
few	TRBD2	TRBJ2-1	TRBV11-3	TGTGCCAGCAGCTTAGATCCAGCGGGGGGGCCGGGTCCGCAGTTCTTC	CASSLDPAGGPGPQFF
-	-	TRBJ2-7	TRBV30	TGTGCCTGGAGTGTAGCCTCCGAGCAGTACTTC	CAWSVASEQYF
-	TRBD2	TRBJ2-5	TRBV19	TGTGCCAGTAGTATAGATGCTAGCGGGGGGGCCCGAGAGACCCAGTACTTC	CASSIDASGGARETQYF
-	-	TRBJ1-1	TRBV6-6	TGTGCCAGCAGTTACGCGTCGGCTGAAGCTTTCTTT	CASSYASAEAFF
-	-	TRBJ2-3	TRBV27	TGTGCCAGCAGTCCGGATTGGGGGGATGACGCTGAGCGTTTT	CASSPDWGDDAERF
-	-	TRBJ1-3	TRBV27	TGTGCCAGCAGTTTCCAGTTTGGCTCTGGAAACACCATATATTTT	CASSFQFGSGNTIYF
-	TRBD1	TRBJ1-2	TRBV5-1	TGCGCCAGCAGCTTGCCCGCCGGGGACAGACCTAACTATGGCTACACCTTC	CASSLPAGDRPNYGYTF
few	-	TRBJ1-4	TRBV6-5	TGTGCCAGCAGTTACCGGGGTTCGGAACTGTTTTTT	CASSYRGSELFF
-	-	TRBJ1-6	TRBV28	TGTGCCAGCAGTTTCGACAGTCCCTATAATTCACCCCTCCACTTT	CASSFDSPYNSPLHF
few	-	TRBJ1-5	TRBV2	TGTGCCAGCAGTGAAGAACGGAAGTGGGCGACGTTTAGGATTCAGCCCCAGCATTTT	CASSEERKWATFRIQPQHF
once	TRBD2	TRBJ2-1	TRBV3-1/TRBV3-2	TGTGCCAGCAGGCTTAGCGGGGGGGACAATGAGCAGTTCTTC	CASRLSGGDNEQFF
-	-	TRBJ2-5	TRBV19	TGTGCCAGTAGTATGGTGCAGGGAGAGACCCAGTACTTC	CASSMVQGETQYF
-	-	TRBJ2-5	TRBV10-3	TGTGCCATCAGTGGGGGCGGGGCCGAGGGAGAGACCCAGTACTTC	CAISGGGAEGETQYF
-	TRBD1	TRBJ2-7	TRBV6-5	TGTGCCAGCAGCGCCGGGACAGGTTTCGTCTACGAGCAGTACTTC	CASSAGTGFVYEQYF
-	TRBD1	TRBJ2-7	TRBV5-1	TGCGCCAGCAGCTTATGGGACAGGGGACGCGGGTACGAGCAGTACTTC	CASSLWDRGRGYEQYF
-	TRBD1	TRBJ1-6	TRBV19	TGTGCCAGTAGAACCGGGACAGAGAATTCACCCCTCCACTTT	CASRTGTENSPLHF
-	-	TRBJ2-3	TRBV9	TGTGCCAGCAGCGTACCCACCGGGGGTGTCACAGATACGCAGTATTTT	CASSVPTGGVTDTQYF
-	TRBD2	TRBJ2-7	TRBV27	TGTGCCAGCCGGGAGGGGGCCTACGAGCAGTACTTC	CASREGAYEQYF
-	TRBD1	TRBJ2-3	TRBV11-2	TGTGCCAGCAGCTTAACAGGGGCTTCAGATACGCAGTATTTT	CASSLTGASDTQYF
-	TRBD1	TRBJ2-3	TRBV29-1	TGCAGCGTTGTACGGGGCCGGGACAGGGGTGTAGATACGCAGTATTTT	CSVVRGRDRGVDTQYF
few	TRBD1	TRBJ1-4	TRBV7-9	TGTGCCAGCAGCCTCGGACAGGACAATGAAAAACTGTTTTTT	CASSLGQDNEKLFF
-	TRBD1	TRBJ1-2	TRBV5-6	TGTGCCAGCAGCGTAACAGGGGACTATGGCTACACCTTC	CASSVTGDYGYTF
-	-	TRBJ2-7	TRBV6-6	TGTGCCAGCAGTCAATCCGGGGAGCAGTACTTC	CASSQSGEQYF
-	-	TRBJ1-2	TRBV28	TGTGCCAGCAGTTATAATCAGGATATACTTAACTATGGCTACACCTTC	CASSYNQDILNYGYTF
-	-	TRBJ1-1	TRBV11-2	TGTGCCAGCAGGGCCTTGGGGGGTGGAGGCACTGAAGCTTTCTTT	CASRALGGGGTEAFF
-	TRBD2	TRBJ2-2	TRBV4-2	TGTGCCAGCAGCCTGAGCGGGGGAATTACCGGGGAGCTGTTTTTT	CASSLSGGITGELFF
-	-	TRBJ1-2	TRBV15	TGTGCCACCAGCAAGCCGGGACAAGTTTATGGCTACACCTTC	CATSKPGQVYGYTF
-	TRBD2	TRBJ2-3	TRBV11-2	TGTGCCAGCAGCCCGCGGGGGGGCCAGGGAGATACGCAGTATTTT	CASSPRGGQGDTQYF
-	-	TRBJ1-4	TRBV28	TGTGCCAGCAGTTTATACGGCAGTACTAACCATAATGAAAAACTGTTTTTT	CASSLYGSTNHNEKLFF
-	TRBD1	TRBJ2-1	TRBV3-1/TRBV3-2	TGTGCCAGCAGCCAAGTTGCAGGGGGTGAGCAGTTCTTC	CASSQVAGGEQFF